What follows describes a single TCR beta chain. Its antigen is not identified. It was with 60 Vbeta and 13 Jbeta primers that the PCR ran. Only in-frame clones appear in the TCRdb table, and some are missing; sequencing was by immunoSEQ multiplex PCR. Of around 190,000 clones listed, about 85% are singletons. With V trimmed by 4 bases and J by 4 bases, 7 bases remained unmatched. The CDR3 length is 14 residues. The germline gives CDR1 SQVTM, CDR2 ANQGSEA. This sample is drawn from a study of cytomegalovirus exposure and HLA in healthy donors. Study in general: Tens of millions of unique TCRs from HLA-typed donors made up an early data release.

Study-level results: A previous analysis found most TCR beta V segments productive roughly 90% or roughly 30% of the time.

The receptor was derived from a boy between 2 and 10 years old in good health and CMV-seronegative. Material for sequencing was PBMCs. This rearrangement joins TRBV29-1 to TRBJ2-3; 8 nucleotides agree with TRBD2. The CDR3 DNA follows: TGCAGCGTTGCAACGGGAGGGTCCTCAGATACGCAGTATTTT. It translates to CSVATGGSSDTQYF.